This T cell receptor (beta chain) was captured by sequencing in a study of technical replicates of blood from several donors. V gave up 1 base and J gave up 3 bases; unmatched junction bases: 5. This CDR3 has 16 residues. The V gene's germline CDR1 is SEHNR and CDR2 FQNEAQ (reference sequence). The protocol was immunoSEQ multiplex PCR, while the TCRdb copy is restricted to in-frame clones and leaves out a portion. The sample holds 70,000 to 90,000 clones, 94% seen once. This receptor was identified in a human donor in good health. The V and J genes are TRBV7-9 and TRBJ1-2; TRBD1 matches 10 bases. The sequenced sample consisted of T cells isolated from PBMCs. The CDR3 sequence: CASSLEGGTGDYGYTF. In DNA, the CDR3 is TGTGCCAGCAGCTTAGAAGGGGGGACAGGGGACTATGGCTACACCTTC.